These 10 T cell receptor beta chains were sequenced from one sample in a study of lymphopenia after photon versus proton radiotherapy. Assay used: immunoSEQ multiplex PCR; TCRdb lists only in-frame clones, some missing. The table includes 75,000 to 95,000 clones, 83% detected once. This specimen was peripheral blood, taken from a patient treated with proton-based radiotherapy. These receptors originate from a man aged 60-69 years with pancreatic cancer.

CDR3 sequence (DNA): TGTGCCAGCAGTTTTTTGGGCAGCTCTATCCATTTGAACACTGAAGCTTTCTTT. This sequence encodes CASSFLGSSIHLNTEAFF. The chain recombines TRBV27 with TRBJ1-1, with D unclear. CDR3 length: 18 residues. V was shortened by 3 bases and J by 0 bases, with 20 bases between the two germline ends. Germline V gene lookup returns CDR1 MNHEY and CDR2 SMNVEV (reference sequence).

The CDR3 coding sequence is TGTGCCAGCAGCTTGGCCTGGAATTACAATGAGCAGTTCTTC. Translating gives CASSLAWNYNEQFF. The chain joins TRBV5-6 to TRBJ2-1; D remains ambiguous. The CDR3 has 14 residues. The V gene lost 0 bases and the J gene lost 4 bases, with 8 bases spanning the gap. Germline CDR1 is SGHDT and CDR2 is YYEEEE.

CDR3 in DNA: TGCGCCAGCAGTGAGGGCCGAGCGGGCCCGCAGTACTTC. Its translation is CASSEGRAGPQYF. The rearrangement uses TRBV10-2 and TRBJ2-7; D is possibly TRBD2 (6 bases). The ends were cut back, 2 bases at V and 9 bases at J, with 14 bases in the middle. There are 13 residues in the CDR3. Germline CDR1 WSHSY, CDR2 SAAADI.

The genes are TRBV27 and TRBJ2-3; 12 positions match TRBD2. Germline loops: CDR1 MNHEY, CDR2 SMNVEV (reference sequence). Losses at the gene ends were 10 bases for V and 0 bases for J; bases not matched to a gene: 2. The CDR3 has 14 amino acids. CDR3 sequence reads: CATGTSGSTDTQYF. The CDR3 region has the DNA TGTGCCACCGGGACTAGCGGGAGCACAGATACGCAGTATTTT.

J is TRBJ2-3 and V is TRBV5-4, with a possible D match to TRBD1 (6 bases). This CDR3 is 15 amino acids long. Trimming removed 0 bases at V and 5 bases at J, with 13 bases between. The germline V gene has CDR1 SGHNT and CDR2 YYREEE (reference sequence). The CDR3 loop reads CASSLANRAGDTQYF. The CDR3 DNA follows: TGTGCCAGCAGCTTGGCTAACAGGGCCGGAGATACGCAGTATTTT.

The chain combines TRBV6-6 with TRBJ2-7; D ambiguous. Germline assignment: CDR1 MNHNY and CDR2 SVGAGI (reference sequence). The CDR3 contains 13 residues. Deletions cut 2 bases from V and 5 bases from J, with 10 bases between. The CDR3 spells CASSYTEIDEQYF. The CDR3 DNA sequence: TGTGCCAGCAGTTACACCGAAATCGACGAGCAGTACTTC.

This sequence joins TRBV19 and TRBJ1-1; D remains unclear. The germline CDR1 and CDR2 sequences are LNHDA and SQIVND (reference sequence). Trimming pared 3 bases from V and 4 bases from J, leaving 9 bases between. CDR3 size: 13 residues. The CDR3 sequence is CASSMSRSTEAFF. CDR3 nucleotide sequence: TGTGCCAGTAGTATGAGCAGGTCCACTGAAGCTTTCTTT.

The CDR3 DNA sequence: TGTGCCTCTCGACAGGGAACCGGGGAGCTGTTTTTT. Amino acid sequence: CASRQGTGELFF. The chain combines TRBV30 with TRBJ2-2; 7 bases map to TRBD1. Per germline, CDR1 GTSNPN and CDR2 SVGIG (reference sequence). V shed 7 bases and J 5 bases; nucleotides not matched to a gene: 4. This CDR3 is built from 12 residues.

The chain couples TRBV27 to TRBJ2-1, with 8 positions matching TRBD2. The junction had 6 bases not matched to a gene; V was cut back by 3 bases and J by 5 bases. Germline V gene lookup returns CDR1 MNHEY and CDR2 SMNVEV (reference sequence). This CDR3 has 15 residues. CDR3 sequence (DNA): TGTGCCAGCAGTTTCCGGGAGGGAGGGAACAATGAGCAGTTCTTC. Protein product: CASSFREGGNNEQFF.

This rearrangement joins TRBV19 to TRBJ2-2; D unclear. Germline V gives CDR1 LNHDA, CDR2 SQIVND (reference sequence). The CDR3 has 13 amino acids. The V and J ends lost 7 bases and 7 bases respectively, with 13 bases between them. The CDR3 sequence: CASMVARGGELFF. The CDR3 DNA reads TGTGCCAGTATGGTGGCTCGAGGCGGGGAGCTGTTTTTT.